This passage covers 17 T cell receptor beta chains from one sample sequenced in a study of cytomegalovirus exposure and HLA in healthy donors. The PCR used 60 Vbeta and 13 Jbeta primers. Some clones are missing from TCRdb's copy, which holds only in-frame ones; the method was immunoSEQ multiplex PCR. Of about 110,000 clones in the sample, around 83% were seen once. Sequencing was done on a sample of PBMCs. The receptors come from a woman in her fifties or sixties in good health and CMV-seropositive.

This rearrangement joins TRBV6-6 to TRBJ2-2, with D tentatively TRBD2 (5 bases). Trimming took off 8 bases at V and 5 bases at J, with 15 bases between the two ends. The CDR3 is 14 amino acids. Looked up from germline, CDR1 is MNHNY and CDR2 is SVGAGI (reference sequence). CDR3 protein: CASSPSGETGELFF. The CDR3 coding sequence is TGTGCCAGCTCCCCGAGCGGCGAAACCGGGGAGCTGTTTTTT.

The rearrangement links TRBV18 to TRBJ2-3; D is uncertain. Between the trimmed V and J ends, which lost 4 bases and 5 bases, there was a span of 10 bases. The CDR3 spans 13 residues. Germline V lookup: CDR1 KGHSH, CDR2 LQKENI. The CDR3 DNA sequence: TGTGCCAGCTCACACATAGAGGTAGATACGCAGTATTTT. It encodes CASSHIEVDTQYF.

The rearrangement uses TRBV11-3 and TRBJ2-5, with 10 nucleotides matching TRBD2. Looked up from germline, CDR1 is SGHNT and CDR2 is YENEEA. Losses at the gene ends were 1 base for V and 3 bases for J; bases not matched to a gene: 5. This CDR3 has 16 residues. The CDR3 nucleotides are TGTGCCAGCAGCTTAGGAGGTCTAGCGGGAGAAGAGACCCAGTACTTC. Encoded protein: CASSLGGLAGEETQYF.

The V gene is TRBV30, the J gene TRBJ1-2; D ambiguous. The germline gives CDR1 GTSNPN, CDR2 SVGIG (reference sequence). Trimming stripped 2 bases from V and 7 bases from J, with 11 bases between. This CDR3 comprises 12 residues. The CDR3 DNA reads TGTGCCTGGAGTCCTCTTTATCGTGGCTACACCTTC. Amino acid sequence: CAWSPLYRGYTF.

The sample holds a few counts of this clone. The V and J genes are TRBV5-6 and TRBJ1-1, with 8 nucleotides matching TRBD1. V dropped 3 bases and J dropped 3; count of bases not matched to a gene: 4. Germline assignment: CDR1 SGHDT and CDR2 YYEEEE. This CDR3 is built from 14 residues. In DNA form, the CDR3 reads TGTGCCAGCAGCTCCGGACAGGGATACACTGAAGCTTTCTTT. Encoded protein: CASSSGQGYTEAFF.

The DNA for the CDR3 is TGTGCCAGCAGCTTATCTGCAGGGTATAACTACGAGCAGTACTTC. Residues: CASSLSAGYNYEQYF. The chain recombines TRBV7-2 with TRBJ2-7, with a tentative D call TRBD1 (5 bases). Deletions cut 2 bases from V and 3 bases from J, with 14 bases between. The V gene's germline CDR1 is SGHTA and CDR2 FQGNSA. The CDR3 spans 15 residues.

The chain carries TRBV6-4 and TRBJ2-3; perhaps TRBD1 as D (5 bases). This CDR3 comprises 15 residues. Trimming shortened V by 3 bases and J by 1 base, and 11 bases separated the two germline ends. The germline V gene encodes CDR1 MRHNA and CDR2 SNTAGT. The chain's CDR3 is CASSETQGGTDTQYF. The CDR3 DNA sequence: TGTGCCAGCAGTGAGACTCAAGGGGGCACAGATACGCAGTATTTT.

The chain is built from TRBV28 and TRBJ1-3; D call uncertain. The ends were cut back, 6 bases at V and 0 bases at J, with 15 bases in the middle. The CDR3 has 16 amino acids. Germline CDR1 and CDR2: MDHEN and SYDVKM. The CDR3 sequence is CASSSPGRSSGNTIYF. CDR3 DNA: TGTGCCAGCAGCTCCCCGGGGAGAAGCTCTGGAAACACCATATATTTT.

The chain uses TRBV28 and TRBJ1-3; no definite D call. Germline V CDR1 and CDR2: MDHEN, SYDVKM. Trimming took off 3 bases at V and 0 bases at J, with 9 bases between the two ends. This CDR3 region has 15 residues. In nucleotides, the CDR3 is TGTGCCAGCAGTTTTTATGGCCTCTCTGGAAACACCATATATTTT. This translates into CASSFYGLSGNTIYF.

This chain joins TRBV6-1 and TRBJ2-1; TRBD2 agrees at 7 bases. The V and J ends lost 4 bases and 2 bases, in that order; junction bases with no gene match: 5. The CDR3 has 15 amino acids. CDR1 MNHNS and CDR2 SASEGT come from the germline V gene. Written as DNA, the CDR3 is TGTGCCAGCAGTGCGAGGGGAGGGACCTACAATGAGCAGTTCTTC. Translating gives CASSARGGTYNEQFF.

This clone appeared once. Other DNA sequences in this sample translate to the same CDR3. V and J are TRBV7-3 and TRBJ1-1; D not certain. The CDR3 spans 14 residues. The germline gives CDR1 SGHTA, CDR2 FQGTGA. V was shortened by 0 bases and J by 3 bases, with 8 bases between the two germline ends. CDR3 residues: CASSLTGGDTEAFF. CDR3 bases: TGTGCCAGCAGCTTAACTGGCGGAGACACTGAAGCTTTCTTT.

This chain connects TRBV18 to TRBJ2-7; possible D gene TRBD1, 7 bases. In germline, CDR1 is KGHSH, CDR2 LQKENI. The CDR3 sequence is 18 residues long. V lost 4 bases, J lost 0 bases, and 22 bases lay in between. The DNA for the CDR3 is TGTGCCAGCTCACTCGAACGAGGAGGGGGCTTGAGCTCCTACGAGCAGTACTTC. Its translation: CASSLERGGGLSSYEQYF.

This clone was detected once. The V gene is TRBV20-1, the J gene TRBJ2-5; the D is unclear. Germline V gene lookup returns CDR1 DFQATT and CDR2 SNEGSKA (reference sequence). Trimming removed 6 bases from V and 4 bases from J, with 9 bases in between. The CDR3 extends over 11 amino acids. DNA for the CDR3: TGCAGTGCGAACCGGAGAGAGACCCAGTACTTC. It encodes CSANRRETQYF.

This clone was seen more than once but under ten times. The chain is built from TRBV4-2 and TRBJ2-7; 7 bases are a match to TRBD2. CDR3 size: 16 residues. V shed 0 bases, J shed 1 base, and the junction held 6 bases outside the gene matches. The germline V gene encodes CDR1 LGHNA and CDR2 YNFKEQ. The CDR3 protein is CASSQDGGEQSYEQYF. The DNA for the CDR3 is TGTGCCAGCAGCCAAGATGGGGGGGAGCAGTCCTACGAGCAGTACTTC.

The CDR3 spells CAISEGLAPSETQYF. CDR3 DNA sequence: TGTGCCATCAGTGAGGGGCTAGCTCCCTCGGAGACCCAGTACTTC. The chain recombines TRBV10-3 with TRBJ2-5; TRBD2 might be the D (5 bases). Germline loops: CDR1 ENHRY, CDR2 SYGVKD. The CDR3 runs 15 residues. V was clipped by 2 bases and J by 5 bases, with 15 bases between them.

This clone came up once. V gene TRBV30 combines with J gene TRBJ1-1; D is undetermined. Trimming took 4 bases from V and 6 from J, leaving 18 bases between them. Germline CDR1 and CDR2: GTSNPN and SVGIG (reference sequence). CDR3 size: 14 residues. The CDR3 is CAWKHAGKISEAFF. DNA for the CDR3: TGTGCCTGGAAACATGCCGGGAAGATATCTGAAGCTTTCTTT.

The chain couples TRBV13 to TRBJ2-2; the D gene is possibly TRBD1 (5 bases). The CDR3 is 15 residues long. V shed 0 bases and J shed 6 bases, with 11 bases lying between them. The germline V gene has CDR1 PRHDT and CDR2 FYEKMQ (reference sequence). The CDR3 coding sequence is TGTGCCAGCAGCTTAGGCGCAGGGCGTTCCGGGGAGCTGTTTTTT. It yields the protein CASSLGAGRSGELFF. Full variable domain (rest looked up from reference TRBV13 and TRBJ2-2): AAGVIQSPRHLIKEKRETATLKCYPIPRHDTVYWYQQGPGQDPQFLISFYEKMQSDKGSIPDRFSAQQFSDYHSELNMSSLELGDSALYFCASSLGAGRSGELFFGEGSRLTVL.